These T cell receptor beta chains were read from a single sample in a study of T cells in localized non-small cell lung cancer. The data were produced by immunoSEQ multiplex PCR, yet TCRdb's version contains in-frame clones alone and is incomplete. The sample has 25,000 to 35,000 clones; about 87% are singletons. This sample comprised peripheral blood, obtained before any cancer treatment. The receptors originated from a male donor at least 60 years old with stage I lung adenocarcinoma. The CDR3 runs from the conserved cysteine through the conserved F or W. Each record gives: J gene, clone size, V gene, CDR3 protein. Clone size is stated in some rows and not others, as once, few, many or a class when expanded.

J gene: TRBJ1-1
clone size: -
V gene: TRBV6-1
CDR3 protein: CASCHLGVSEAFF

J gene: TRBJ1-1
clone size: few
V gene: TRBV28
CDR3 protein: CAMKAGLNTEAFF

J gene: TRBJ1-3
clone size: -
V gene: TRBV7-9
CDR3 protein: CASSLWRGQENTIYF

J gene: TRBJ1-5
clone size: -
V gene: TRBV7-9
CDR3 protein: CALGAGSEGNQPQHF

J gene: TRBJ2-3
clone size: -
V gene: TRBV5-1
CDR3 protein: CASSLAVSGDADTQYF

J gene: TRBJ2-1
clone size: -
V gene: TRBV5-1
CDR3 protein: CASSAGSYNEQFF

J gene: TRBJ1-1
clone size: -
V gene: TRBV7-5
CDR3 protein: CARSLKDTNLMNTEAFF

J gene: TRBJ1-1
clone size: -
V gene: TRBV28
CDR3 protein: CASSSGQGLEAFF

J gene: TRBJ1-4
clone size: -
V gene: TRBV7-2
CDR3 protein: CASSLETGGYEKLFF

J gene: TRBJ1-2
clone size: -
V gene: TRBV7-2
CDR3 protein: CASRAGQQGGYTF

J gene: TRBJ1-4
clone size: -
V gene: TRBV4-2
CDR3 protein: CASSQGAGTDNEKLFF

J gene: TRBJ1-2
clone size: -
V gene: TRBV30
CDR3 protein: CAWSAYTYRGRENYGYTF

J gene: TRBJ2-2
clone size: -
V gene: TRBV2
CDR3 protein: CASRETSSGELFF

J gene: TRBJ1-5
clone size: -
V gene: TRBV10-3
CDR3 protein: CAISEGQGDQPQHF

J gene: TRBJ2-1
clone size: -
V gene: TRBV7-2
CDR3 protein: CASSLALASGGGEQFF

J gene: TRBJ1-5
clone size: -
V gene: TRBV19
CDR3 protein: CASSDSHYSNQPQHF

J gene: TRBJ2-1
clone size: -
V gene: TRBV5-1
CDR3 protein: CASSWQVDSYNEQFF

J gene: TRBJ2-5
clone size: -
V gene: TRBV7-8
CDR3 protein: CASSSYETQYF

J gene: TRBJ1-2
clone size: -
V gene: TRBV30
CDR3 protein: CAWSDGGYGYTF

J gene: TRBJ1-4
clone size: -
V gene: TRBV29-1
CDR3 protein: CSARGQDSPKLFF

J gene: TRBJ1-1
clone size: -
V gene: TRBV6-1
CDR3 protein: CAGAYIRGEAFF

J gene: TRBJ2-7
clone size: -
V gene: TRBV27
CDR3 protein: CARGRSSYEQYF

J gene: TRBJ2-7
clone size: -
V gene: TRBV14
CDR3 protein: CASSQTYTGGAPYEQYF

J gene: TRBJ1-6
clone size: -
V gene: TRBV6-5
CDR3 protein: CASSYSAGAGGVPLHF

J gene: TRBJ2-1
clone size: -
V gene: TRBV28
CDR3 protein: CASSSGWASGAEDEQFF